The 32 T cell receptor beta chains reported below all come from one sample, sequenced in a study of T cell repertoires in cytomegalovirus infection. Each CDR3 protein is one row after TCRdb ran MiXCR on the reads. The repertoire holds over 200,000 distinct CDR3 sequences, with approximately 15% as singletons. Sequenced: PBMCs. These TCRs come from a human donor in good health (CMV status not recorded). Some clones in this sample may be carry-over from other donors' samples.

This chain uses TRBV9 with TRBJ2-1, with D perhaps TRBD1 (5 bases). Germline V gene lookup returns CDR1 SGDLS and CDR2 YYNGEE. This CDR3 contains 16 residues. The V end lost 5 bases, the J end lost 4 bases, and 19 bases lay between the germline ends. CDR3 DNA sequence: TGTGCCAGCAGTTTTTCCGGACACCAGGGTTACAATGAGCAGTTCTTC. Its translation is CASSFSGHQGYNEQFF.

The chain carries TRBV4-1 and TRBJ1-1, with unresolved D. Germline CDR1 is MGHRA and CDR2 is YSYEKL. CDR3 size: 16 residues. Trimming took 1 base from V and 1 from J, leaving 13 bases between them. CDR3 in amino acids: CASSQGPGRSNTEAFF. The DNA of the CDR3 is TGCGCCAGCAGCCAAGGCCCCGGACGGTCGAACACTGAAGCTTTCTTT.

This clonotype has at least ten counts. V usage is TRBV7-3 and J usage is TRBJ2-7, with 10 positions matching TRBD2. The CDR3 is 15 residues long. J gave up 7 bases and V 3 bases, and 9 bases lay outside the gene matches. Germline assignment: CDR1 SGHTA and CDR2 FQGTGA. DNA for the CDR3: TGTGCCAGCAGCTTGCGGCTAGCGGGAGTGGCGGAGCAGTACTTC. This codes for CASSLRLAGVAEQYF.

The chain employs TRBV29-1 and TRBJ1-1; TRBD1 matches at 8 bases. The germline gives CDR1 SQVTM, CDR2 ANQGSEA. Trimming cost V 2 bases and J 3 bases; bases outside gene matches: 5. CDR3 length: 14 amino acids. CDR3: CSVELTGEYTEAFF. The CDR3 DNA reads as TGCAGCGTTGAATTGACAGGGGAATACACTGAAGCTTTCTTT.

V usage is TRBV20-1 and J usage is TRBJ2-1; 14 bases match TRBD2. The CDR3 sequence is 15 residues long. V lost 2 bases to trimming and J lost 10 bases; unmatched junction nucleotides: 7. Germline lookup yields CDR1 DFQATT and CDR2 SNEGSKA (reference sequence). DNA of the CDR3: TGCAGTGCTAGAAATTTTTGGACTAGCGGGGGGGAGCAGTTCTTC. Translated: CSARNFWTSGGEQFF.

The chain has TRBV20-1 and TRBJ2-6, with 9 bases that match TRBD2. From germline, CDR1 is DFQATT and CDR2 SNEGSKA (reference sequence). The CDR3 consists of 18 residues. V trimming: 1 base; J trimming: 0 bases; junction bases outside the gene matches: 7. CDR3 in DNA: TGCAGTGCTAGAGTTGGCGGGAGGGATTTCTCTGGGGCCAACGTCCTGACTTTC. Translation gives CSARVGGRDFSGANVLTF.

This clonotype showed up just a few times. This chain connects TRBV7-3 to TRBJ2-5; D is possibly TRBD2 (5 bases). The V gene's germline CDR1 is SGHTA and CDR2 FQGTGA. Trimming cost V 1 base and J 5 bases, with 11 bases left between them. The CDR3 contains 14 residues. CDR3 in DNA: TGTGCCAGCAGCTTAAATGGAGCGGACGAGACCCAGTACTTC. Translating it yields CASSLNGADETQYF.

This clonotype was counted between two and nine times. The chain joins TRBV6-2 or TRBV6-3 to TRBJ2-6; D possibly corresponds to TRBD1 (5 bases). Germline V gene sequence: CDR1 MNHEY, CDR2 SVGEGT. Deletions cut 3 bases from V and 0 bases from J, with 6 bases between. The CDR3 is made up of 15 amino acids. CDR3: CASSYTGSGANVLTF. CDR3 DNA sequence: TGTGCCAGCAGTTATACAGGCTCTGGGGCCAACGTCCTGACTTTC.

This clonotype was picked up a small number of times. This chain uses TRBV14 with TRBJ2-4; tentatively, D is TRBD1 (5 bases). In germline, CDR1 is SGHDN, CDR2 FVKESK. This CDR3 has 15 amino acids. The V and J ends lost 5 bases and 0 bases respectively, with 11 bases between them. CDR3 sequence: CASSSTALAKNIQYF. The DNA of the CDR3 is TGTGCCAGCAGCTCGACAGCCCTAGCCAAAAACATTCAGTACTTC. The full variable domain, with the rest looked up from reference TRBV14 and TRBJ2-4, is EAGVTQFPSHSVIEKGQTVTLRCDPISGHDNLYWYRRVMGKEIKFLLHFVKESKQDESGMPNNRFLAERTGGTYSTLKVQPAELEDSGVYFCASSSTALAKNIQYFGAGTRLSVL.

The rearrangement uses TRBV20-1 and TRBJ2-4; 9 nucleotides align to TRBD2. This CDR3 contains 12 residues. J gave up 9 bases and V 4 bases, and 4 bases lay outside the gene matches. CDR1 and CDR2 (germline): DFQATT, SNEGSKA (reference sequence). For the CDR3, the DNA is TGCAGTGCTACCGGGACTAGCTTCATTCAGTACTTC. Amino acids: CSATGTSFIQYF.

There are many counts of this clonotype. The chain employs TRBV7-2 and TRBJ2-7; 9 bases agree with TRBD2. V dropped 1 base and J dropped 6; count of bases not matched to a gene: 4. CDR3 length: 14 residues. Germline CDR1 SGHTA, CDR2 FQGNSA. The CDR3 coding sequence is TGTGCCAGCAGCTTAGGTCCAGCGGGGGGCGAGCAGTACTTC. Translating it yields CASSLGPAGGEQYF.

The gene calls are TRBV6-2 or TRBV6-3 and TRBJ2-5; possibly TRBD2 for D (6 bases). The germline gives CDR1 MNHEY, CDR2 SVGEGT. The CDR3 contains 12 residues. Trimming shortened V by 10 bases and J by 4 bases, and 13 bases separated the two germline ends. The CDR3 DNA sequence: TGTGCCACCTCTCGGGGGAGAGAGACCCAGTACTTC. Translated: CATSRGRETQYF.

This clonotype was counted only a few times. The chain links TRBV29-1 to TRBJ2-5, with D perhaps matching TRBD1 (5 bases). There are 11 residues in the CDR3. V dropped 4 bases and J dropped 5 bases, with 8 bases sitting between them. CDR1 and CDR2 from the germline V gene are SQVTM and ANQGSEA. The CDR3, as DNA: TGCAGCGTTGCTCCAGGGGAGACCCAGTACTTC. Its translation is CSVAPGETQYF.

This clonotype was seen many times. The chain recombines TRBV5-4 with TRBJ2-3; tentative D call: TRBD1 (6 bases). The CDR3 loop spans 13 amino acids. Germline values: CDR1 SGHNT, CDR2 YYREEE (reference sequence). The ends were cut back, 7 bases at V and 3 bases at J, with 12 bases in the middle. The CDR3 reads CASRSGATDTQYF. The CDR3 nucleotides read TGTGCCAGCCGTTCAGGGGCGACAGATACGCAGTATTTT.

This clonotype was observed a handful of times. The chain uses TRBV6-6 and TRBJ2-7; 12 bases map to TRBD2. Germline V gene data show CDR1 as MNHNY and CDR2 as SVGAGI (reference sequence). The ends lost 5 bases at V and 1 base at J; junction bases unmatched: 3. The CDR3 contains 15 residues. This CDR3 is CASSTGLAGSYEQYF. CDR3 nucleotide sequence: TGTGCCAGCAGTACCGGACTAGCGGGATCCTACGAGCAGTACTTC.

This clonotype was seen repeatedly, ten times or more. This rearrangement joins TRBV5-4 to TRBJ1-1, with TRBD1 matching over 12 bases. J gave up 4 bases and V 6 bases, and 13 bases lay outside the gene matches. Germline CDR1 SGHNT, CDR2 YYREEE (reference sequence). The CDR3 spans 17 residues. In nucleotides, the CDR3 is TGTGCCAGCAAGGGAGAGGGACAGGGGGCGCGCAGCACTGAAGCTTTCTTT. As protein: CASKGEGQGARSTEAFF.

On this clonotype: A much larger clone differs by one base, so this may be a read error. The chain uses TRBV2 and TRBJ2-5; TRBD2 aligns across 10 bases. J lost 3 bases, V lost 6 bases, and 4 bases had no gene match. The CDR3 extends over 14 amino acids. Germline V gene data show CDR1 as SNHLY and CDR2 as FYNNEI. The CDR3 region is CASSTGLAEETQYF. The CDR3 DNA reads TGTGCCAGCAGCACCGGACTAGCGGAAGAGACCCAGTACTTC. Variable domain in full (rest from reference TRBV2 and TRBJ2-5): EPEVTQTPSHQVTQMGQEVILRCVPISNHLYFYWYRQILGQKVEFLVSFYNNEISEKSEIFDDQFSVERPDGSNFTLKIRSTKLEDSAMYFCASSTGLAEETQYFGPGTRLLVL.

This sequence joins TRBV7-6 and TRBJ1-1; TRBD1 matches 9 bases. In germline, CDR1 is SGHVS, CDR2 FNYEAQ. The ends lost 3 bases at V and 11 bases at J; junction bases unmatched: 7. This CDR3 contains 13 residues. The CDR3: CASSLDRGRGAFF. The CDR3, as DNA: TGTGCCAGCAGCTTGGACAGGGGCAGGGGCGCTTTCTTT. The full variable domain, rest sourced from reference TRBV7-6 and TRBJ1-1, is GAGVSQSPRYKVTKRGQDVALRCDPISGHVSLYWYRQALGQGPEFLTYFNYEAQQDKSGLPNDRFSAERPEGSISTLTIQRTEQRDSAMYRCASSLDRGRGAFFGQGTRLTVV.

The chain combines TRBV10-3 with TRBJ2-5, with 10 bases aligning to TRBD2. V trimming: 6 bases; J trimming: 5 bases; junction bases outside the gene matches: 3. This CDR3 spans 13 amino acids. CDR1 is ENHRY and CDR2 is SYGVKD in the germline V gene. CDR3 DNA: TGTGCCATCAGAGGGACTAGCGCTGAGACCCAGTACTTC. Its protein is CAIRGTSAETQYF.

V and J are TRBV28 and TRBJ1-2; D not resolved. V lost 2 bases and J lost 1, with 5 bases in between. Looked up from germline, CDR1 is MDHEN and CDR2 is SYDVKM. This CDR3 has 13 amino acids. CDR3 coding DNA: TGTGCCAGCAGTTTAAGGGATAACTATGGCTACACCTTC. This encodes CASSLRDNYGYTF.

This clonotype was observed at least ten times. CDR3 residues: CASMGLPRLAEGGEQFF. The CDR3 bases are TGTGCCAGCATGGGACTCCCGAGACTAGCGGAAGGGGGGGAGCAGTTCTTC. The gene calls are TRBV6-2 or TRBV6-3 and TRBJ2-1, with TRBD2 matching over 9 bases. CDR1 is MNHEY, CDR2 SVGEGT, per germline. This CDR3 contains 17 residues. The J segment lost 10 bases and the V segment lost 7 bases, leaving 20 bases of the junction unmatched.

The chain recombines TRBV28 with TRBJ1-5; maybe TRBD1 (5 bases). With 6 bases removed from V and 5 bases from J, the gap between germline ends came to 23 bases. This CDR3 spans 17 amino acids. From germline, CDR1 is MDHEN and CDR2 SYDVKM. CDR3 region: CASRRRDRIIVDQPQHF. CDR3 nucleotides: TGTGCCAGCAGGAGACGGGACCGAATAATCGTGGATCAGCCCCAGCATTTT.

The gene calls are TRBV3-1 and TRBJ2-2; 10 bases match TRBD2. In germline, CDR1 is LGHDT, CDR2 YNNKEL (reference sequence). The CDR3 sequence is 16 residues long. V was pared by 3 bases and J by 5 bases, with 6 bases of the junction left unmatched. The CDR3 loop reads CASSHLAGVGTGELFF. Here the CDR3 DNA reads TGTGCCAGCAGCCACCTAGCGGGGGTCGGAACCGGGGAGCTGTTTTTT.

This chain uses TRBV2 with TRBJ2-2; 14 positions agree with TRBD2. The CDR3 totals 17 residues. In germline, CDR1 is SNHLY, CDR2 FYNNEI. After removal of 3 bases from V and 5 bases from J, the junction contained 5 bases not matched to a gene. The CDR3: CASSDQGLAGVTGELFF. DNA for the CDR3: TGTGCCAGCAGTGATCAGGGACTAGCGGGAGTAACCGGGGAGCTGTTTTTT.

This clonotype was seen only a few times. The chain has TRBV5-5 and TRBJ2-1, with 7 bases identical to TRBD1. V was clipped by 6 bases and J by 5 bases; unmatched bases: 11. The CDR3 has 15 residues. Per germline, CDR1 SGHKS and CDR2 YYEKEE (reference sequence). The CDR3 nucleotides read TGTGCCAGCAACTTACGCCTAGGGACAGACAATGAGCAGTTCTTC. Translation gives CASNLRLGTDNEQFF. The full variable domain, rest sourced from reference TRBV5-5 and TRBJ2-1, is DAGVTQSPTHLIKTRGQQVTLRCSPISGHKSVSWYQQVLGQGPQFIFQYYEKEERGRGNFPDRFSARQFPNYSSELNVNALLLGDSALYLCASNLRLGTDNEQFFGPGTRLTVL.

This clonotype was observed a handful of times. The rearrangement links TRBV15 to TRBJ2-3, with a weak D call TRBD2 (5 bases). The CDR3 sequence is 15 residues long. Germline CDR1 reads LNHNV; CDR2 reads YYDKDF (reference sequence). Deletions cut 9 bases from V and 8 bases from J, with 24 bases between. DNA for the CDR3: TGTGCCACAAGTCTAGCACTCAGGTCCCCAGCTACGCAGTATTTT. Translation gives CATSLALRSPATQYF.

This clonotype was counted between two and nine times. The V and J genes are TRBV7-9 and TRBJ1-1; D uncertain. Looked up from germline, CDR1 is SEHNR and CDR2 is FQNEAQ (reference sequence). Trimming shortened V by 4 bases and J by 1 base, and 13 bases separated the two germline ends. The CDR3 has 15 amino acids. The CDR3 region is CASSYTQWANTEAFF. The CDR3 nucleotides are TGTGCCAGCAGCTACACTCAGTGGGCGAACACTGAAGCTTTCTTT.

The CDR3 region is CASSPTGGLSEKLFF. In nucleotides, the CDR3 is TGTGCCAGCAGTCCAACAGGGGGCCTTAGTGAAAAACTGTTTTTT. J is TRBJ1-4 and V is TRBV12-3 or TRBV12-4, with 9 bases aligning to TRBD1. This CDR3 spans 15 amino acids. The trim removed 5 bases at V and 7 bases at J, leaving 8 bases unmatched.

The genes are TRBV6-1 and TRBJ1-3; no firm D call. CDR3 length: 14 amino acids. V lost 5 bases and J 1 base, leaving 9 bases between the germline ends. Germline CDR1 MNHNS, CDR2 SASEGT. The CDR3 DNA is TGTGCCAGCAGTTGGGCGGATTCTGGAAACACCATATATTTT. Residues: CASSWADSGNTIYF.

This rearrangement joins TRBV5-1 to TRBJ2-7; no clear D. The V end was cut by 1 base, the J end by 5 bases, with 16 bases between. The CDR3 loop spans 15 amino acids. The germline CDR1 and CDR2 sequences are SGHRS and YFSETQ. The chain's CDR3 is CASSLLATVSDEQYF. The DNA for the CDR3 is TGCGCCAGCAGCTTGCTGGCAACAGTAAGCGACGAGCAGTACTTC. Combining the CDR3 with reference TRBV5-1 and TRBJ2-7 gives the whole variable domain KAGVTQTPRYLIKTRGQQVTLSCSPISGHRSVSWYQQTPGQGLQFLFEYFSETQRNKGNFPGRFSGRQFSNSRSEMNVSTLELGDSALYLCASSLLATVSDEQYFGPGTRLTVT.

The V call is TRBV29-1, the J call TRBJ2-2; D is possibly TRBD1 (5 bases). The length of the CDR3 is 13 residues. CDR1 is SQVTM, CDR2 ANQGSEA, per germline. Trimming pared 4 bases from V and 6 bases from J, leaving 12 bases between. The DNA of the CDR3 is TGCAGCGTTGGTATTCAGGGCGCCGGGGAGCTGTTTTTT. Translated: CSVGIQGAGELFF.

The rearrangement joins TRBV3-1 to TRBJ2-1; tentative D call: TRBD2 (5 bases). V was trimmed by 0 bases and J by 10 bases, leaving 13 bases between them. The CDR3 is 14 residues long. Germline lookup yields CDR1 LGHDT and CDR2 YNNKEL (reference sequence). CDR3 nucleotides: TGTGCCAGCAGCCAAGATTCGCTAGCACGCGAGCAGTTCTTC. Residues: CASSQDSLAREQFF.